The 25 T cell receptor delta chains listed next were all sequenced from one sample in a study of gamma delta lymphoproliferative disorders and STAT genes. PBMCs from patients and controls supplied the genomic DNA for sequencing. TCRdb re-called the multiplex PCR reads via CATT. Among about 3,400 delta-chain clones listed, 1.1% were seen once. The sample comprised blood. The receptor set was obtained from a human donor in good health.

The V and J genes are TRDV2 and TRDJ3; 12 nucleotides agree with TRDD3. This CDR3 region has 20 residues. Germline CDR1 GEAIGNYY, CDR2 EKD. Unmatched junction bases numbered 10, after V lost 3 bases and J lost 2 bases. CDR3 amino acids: CACDSVLGDTTAWDTRQMFF. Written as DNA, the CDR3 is TGTGCCTGTGACTCCGTACTGGGGGATACTACGGCCTGGGACACCCGACAGATGTTTTTC.

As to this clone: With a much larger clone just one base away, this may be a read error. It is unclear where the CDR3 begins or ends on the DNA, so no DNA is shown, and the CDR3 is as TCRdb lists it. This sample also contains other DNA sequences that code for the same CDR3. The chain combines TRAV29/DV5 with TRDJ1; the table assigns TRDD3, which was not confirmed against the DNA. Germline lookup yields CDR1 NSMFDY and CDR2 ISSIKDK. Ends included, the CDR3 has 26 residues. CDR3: CSVLLCSLPPYANGGPHMGNTDKLIF.

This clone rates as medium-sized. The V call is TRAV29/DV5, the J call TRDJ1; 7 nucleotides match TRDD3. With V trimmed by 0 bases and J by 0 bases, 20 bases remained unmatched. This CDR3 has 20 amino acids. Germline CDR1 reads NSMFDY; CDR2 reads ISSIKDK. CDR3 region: CAASACQTLGYPHNTDKLIF. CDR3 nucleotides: TGTGCAGCAAGCGCGTGTCAGACGCTGGGATACCCTCATAACACCGATAAACTCATCTTT.

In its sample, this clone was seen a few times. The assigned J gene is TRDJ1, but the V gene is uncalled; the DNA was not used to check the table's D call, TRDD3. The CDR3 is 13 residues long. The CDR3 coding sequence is TGTGCCTCCCTACGTGATTGGGGGGATAAACTCATCTTT. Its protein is CASLRDWGDKLIF.

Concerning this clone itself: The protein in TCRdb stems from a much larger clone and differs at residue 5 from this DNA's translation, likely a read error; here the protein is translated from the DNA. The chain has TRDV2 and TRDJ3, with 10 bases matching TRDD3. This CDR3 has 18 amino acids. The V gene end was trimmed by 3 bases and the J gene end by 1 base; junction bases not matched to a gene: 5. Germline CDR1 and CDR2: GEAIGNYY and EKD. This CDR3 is CACDALGDKSWDTRQMFF. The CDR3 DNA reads TGTGCCTGTGACGCCCTGGGGGATAAATCCTGGGACACCCGACAGATGTTTTTC.

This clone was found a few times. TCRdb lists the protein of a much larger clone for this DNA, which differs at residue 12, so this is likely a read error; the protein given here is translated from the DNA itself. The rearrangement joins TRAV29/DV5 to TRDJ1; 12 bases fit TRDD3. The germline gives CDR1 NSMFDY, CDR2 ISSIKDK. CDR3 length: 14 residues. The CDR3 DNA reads TGCAGTGTACTTCACTGGGGGATACCCGATAAACCCATCTTT. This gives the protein CSVLHWGIPDKPIF.

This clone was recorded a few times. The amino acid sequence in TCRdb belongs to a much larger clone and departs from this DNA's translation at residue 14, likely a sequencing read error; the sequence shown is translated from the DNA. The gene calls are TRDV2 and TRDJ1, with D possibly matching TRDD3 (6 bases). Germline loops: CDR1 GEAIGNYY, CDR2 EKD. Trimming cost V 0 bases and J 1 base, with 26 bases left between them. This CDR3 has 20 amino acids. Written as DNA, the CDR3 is TGTGCCTGTGACACCGTGGGAATGAACGCTGGGGTTCCGTGCACCGATAAACTCATCTTT. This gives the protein CACDTVGMNAGVPCTDKLIF.

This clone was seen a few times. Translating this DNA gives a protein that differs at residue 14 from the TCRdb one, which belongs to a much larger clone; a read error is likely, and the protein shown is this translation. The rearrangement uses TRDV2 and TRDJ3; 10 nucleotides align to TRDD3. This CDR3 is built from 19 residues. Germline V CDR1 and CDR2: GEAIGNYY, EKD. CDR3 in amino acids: CACDGMGDTPTWDIRQMFF. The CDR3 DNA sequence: TGTGCCTGTGACGGCATGGGGGATACCCCAACCTGGGACATCCGACAGATGTTTTTC.

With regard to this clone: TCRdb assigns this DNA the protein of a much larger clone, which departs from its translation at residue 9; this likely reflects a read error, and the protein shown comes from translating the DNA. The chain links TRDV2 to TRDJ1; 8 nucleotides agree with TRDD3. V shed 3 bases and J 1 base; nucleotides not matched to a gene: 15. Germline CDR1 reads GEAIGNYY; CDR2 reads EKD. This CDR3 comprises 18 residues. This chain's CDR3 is CACDPLLGGTRTTDKLIF. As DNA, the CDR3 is TGTGCCTGTGACCCCTTACTGGGGGGTACGCGGACCACCGATAAACTCATCTTT.

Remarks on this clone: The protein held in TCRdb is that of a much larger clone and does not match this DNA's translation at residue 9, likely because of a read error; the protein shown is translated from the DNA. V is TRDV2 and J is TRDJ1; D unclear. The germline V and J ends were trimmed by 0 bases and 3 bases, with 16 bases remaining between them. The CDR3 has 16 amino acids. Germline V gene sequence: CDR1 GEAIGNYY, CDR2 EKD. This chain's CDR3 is CACDTLTNQPADKLIF. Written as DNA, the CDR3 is TGTGCCTGTGACACCCTAACCAACCAACCGGCCGATAAACTCATCTTT.

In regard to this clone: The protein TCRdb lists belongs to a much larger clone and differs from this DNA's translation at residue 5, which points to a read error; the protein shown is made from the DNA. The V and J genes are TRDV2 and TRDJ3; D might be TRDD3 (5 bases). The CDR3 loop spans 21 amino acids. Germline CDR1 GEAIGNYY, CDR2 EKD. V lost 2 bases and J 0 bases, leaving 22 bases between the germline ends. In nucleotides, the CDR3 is TGTGCCTGTGACAGACCTATTTTTACTGGAGGATACTCCTGGGACACCCGACAGATGTTTTTC. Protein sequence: CACDRPIFTGGYSWDTRQMFF.

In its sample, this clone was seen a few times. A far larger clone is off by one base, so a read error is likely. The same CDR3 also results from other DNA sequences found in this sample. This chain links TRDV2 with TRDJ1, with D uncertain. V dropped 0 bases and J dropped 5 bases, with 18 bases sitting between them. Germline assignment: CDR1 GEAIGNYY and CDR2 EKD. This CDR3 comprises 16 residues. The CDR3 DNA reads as TGTGCCTGTGACACCCTAACCAACCGACCGGCTGATAAACTCATCTTT. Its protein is CACDTLTNRPADKLIF.

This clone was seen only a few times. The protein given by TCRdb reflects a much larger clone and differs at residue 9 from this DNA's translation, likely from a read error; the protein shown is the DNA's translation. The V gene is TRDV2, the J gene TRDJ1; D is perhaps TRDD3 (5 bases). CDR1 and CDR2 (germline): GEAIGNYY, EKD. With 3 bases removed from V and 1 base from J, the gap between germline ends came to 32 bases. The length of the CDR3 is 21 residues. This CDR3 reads CACDAVRFNSIQGQGTDKLIF. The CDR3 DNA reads TGTGCCTGTGACGCTGTACGCTTCAACTCGATACAAGGCCAAGGCACCGATAAACTCATCTTT.

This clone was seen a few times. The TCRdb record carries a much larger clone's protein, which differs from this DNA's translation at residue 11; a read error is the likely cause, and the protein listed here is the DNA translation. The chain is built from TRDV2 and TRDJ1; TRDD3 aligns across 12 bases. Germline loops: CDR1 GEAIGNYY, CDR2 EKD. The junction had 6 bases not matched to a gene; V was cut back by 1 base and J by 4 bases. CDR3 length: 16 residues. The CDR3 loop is CACDTPLGDTLDKLIF. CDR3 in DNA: TGTGCCTGTGACACACCCCTGGGGGATACGCTCGATAAACTCATCTTT.

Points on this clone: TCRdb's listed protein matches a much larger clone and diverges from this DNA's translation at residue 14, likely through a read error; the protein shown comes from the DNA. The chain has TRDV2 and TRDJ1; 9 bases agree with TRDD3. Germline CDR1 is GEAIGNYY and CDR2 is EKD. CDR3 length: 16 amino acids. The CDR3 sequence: CACDTVGGIHRDKPIF. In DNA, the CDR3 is TGTGCCTGTGACACCGTGGGGGGGATACACCGCGATAAACCCATCTTT.

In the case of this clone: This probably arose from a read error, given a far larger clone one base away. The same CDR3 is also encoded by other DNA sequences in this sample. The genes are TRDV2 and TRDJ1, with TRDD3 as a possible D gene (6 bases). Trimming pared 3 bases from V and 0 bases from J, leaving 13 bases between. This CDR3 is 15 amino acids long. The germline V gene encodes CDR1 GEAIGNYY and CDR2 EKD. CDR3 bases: TGTGCCTGTGACGAATGGGGGGCTCACACCGATAAACTCATCTTT. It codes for CACDEWGAHTDKLIF.

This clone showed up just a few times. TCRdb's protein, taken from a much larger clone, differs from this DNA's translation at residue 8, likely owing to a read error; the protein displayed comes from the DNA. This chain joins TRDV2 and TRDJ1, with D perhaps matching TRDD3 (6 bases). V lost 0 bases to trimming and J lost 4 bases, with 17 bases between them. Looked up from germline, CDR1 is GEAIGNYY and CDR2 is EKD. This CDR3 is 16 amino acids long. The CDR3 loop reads CACDTVGVIHRDKLIF. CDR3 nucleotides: TGTGCCTGTGACACCGTGGGGGTGATACACCGCGATAAACTCATCTTT.

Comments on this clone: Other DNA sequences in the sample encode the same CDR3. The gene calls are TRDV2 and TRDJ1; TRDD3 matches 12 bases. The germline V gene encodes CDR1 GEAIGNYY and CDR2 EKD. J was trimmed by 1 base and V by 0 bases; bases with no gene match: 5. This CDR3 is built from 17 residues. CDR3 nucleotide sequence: TGTGCCTGTGACACCTTACTGGGGGATACCTTCACCGATAAACTCATCTTT. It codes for CACDTLLGDTFTDKLIF.

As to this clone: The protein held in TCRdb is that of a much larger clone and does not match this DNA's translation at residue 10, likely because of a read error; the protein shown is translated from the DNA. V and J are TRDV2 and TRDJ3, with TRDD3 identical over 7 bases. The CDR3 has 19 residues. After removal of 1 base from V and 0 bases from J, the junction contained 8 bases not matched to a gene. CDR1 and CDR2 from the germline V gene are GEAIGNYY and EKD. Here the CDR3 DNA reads TGTGCCTGTGACACGGCTGGGGGCCCGAACTCCTGGGACACCCGACAGATGTTTTTC. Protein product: CACDTAGGPNSWDTRQMFF.

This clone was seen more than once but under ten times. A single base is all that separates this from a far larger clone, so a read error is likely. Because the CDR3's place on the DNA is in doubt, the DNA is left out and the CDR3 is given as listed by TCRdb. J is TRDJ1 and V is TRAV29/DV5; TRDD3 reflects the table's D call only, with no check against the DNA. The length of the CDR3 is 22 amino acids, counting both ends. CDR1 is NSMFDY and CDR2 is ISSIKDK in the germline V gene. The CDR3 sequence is CSVLLRSKPRRGDPTYTDKLIF.

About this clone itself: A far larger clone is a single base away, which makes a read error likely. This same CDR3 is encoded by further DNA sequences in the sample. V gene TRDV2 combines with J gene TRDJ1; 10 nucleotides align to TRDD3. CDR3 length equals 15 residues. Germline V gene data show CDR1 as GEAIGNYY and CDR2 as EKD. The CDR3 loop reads CACDGLGDNTDKLIF. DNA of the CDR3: TGCGCCTGTGACGGTCTGGGGGATAACACCGATAAACTCATCTTT.

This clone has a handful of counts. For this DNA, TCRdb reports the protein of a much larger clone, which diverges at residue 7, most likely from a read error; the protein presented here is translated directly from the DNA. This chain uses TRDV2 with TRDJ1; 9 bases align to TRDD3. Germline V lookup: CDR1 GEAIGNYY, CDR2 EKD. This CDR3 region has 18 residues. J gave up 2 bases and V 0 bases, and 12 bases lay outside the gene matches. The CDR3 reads CACDTARGYGGMTDKLIF. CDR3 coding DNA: TGTGCCTGTGACACCGCTAGGGGATACGGTGGCATGACCGATAAACTCATCTTT.

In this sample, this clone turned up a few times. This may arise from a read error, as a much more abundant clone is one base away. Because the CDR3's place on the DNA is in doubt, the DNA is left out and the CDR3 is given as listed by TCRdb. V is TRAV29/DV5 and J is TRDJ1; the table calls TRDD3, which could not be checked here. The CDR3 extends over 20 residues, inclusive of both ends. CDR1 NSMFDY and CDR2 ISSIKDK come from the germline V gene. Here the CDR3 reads CSVLLCSKRVKGLPTDKLIF.

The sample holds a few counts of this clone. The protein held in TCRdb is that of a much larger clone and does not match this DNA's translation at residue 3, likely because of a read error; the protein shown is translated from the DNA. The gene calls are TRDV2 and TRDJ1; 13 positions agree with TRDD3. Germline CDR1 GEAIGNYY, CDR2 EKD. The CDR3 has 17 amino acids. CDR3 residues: CARDPVLGDTPEDKLIF. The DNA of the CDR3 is TGTGCCCGTGACCCAGTACTGGGGGATACGCCGGAGGATAAACTCATCTTT.

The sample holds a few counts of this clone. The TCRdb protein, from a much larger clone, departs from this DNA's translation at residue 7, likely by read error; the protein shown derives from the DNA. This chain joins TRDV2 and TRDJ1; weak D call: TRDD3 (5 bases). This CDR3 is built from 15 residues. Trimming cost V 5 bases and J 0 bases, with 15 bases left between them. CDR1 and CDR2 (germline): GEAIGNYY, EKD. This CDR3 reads CACVGLEVDTDKLIF. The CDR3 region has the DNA TGTGCCTGTGTGGGGCTGGAGGTCGACACCGATAAACTCATCTTT.